These T cell receptor beta chains were read from a single sample in a study of T cell changes during pregnancy in multiple sclerosis. Generated by immunoSEQ multiplex PCR, the TCRdb table keeps only in-frame clones and is missing some. This table has around 110,000 clones, around 90% appearing once. The source was peripheral blood, collected in the third trimester of pregnancy. The receptor set was obtained from a female donor with multiple sclerosis, enrolled in a pregnancy study. The conserved cysteine and the conserved F or W are not part of the CDR3 here.

>TRBV5-8|TRBJ1-2
ASSGGQRYGYT
>TRBV25-1|TRBJ1-2
ASSEFGRTGDGYT
>TRBV29-1|TRBJ1-2
SVWSYGYT
>TRBV6-6|TRBJ1-5
ASSNPDRAGQPQH
>TRBV18|TRBJ2-2
ASSLDRPNTGELF
>TRBV5-3|TRBJ1-1
ARSDPGQAMNTEAF
>TRBV13|TRBJ2-1
ASSPPGQGYSNEQF
>TRBV6-4|TRBJ2-3
ASSDSAGGSTDTQY
>TRBV4-1|TRBJ2-1
ASSQVSGRAGYNEQF
>TRBV27|TRBJ2-7
ASSPSTGSYEQY
>TRBV30|TRBJ1-4
AWSESRTVNEKLF
>TRBV27|TRBJ1-6
ASRRATGTGDRGVSPLH
>TRBV30|TRBJ1-5
AWSSGQGSQPQH
>TRBV9|TRBJ2-2
ASSLSSGANTGELF
>TRBV7-2|TRBJ1-2
ASSLAGTGDGYT
>TRBV7-5|TRBJ1-2
VRSLEVQGDGYT
>TRBV7-9|TRBJ2-1
ASSLGLAGILSGEQF
>TRBV2|TRBJ2-1
ASSEITGGRAGGEQF
>TRBV7-8|TRBJ2-1
ASSFATSDPNNEQF
>TRBV15|TRBJ2-7
ATSRGGTPTYEQY
>TRBV6-6|TRBJ2-5
ASSYTRGPRETQY
>TRBV4-2|TRBJ1-1
ASSQDSVRGAF
>TRBV7-3|TRBJ2-1
ASSFQGGASYNEQF
>TRBV5-1|TRBJ2-2
ASSPVNEELF
>TRBV30|TRBJ1-2
AWTGGGNYGYT
>TRBV7-3|TRBJ2-7
ASSPRQGGYEQY
>TRBV10-2|TRBJ1-5
ASSGDRTNQPQH
>TRBV20-1|TRBJ1-2
SASLGHGYT
>TRBV5-1|TRBJ2-5
ASSIDRTGGRRQETQY
>TRBV4-1|TRBJ2-7
ASSHGTSGSTPYEQY
>TRBV5-1|TRBJ1-4
ASSHGQARNEKLF
>TRBV7-8|TRBJ1-2
ASSLDWGGYT
>TRBV5-1|TRBJ2-3
ASSLVGGAPTDTQY
>TRBV6-1|TRBJ1-3
ATEQGNTIY
>TRBV6-1|TRBJ2-3
ASTRGQGASDTQY
>TRBV11-2|TRBJ2-1
ASSLEVAGAYNEQF
>TRBV5-6|TRBJ1-2
ASSTNSYGYT
>TRBV6-4|TRBJ2-1
ASSDGSGQGHNEQF
>TRBV6-5|TRBJ2-2
ASTSNSITGELF
>TRBV28|TRBJ1-3
ASSLAQGNTIY
>TRBV27|TRBJ2-2
ASSFETSRGGELF